Reported below is one T cell receptor beta chain. The entry originates in a study of OX40 agonist ivuxolimab in advanced cancers. Assay used: immunoSEQ multiplex PCR; TCRdb lists only in-frame clones, some missing. The table has about 79,000 clones, about nine tenths seen once. CDR3 size: 15 residues. The germline gives CDR1 SGHNT, CDR2 YENEEA. The V gene lost 3 bases and the J gene lost 2 bases, with 11 bases spanning the gap. Sample: CD4+ or CD8+ T cells sorted from blood, taken in a trial of the OX40 agonist ivuxolimab. The sequence came from an adult with an advanced solid tumor such as melanoma, head and neck, liver or kidney cancer. The chain employs TRBV11-3 and TRBJ2-1, with D perhaps TRBD2 (5 bases). CDR3 amino acids: CASSFDGIAYNEQFF. DNA for the CDR3: TGTGCCAGCAGCTTCGACGGGATCGCCTACAATGAGCAGTTCTTC.